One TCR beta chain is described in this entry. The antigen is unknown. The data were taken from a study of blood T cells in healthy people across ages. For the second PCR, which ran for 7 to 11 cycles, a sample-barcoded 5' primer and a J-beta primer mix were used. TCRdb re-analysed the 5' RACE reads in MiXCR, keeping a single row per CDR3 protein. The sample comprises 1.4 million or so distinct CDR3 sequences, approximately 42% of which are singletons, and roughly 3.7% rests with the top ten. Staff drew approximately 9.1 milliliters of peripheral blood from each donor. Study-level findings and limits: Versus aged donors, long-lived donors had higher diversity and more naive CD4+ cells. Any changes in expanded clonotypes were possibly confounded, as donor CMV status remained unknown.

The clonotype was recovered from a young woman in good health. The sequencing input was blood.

The CDR3 DNA sequence: TGTGCCAGCAGTTTATGGTGGGCAGGGCAGAATCAAGAGACCCAGTACTTC. Protein: CASSLWWAGQNQETQYF. The chain recombines TRBV28 with TRBJ2-5, with D maybe TRBD1 (5 bases). The CDR3 covers 17 residues. Germline V gene lookup returns CDR1 MDHEN and CDR2 SYDVKM. V was trimmed by 0 bases and J by 2 bases, leaving 16 bases between them.